These 23 T cell receptor beta chains share one sample of origin, sequenced in a study of human T cells and chemical hapten exposure. Regarding time point: pre-sensitization, week 0. Treatment meaning: therapeutic diphenylcyclopropenone sensitization with weekly scalp DPC. TCRdb re-analysed the RACE reads in MiXCR, keeping a single row per CDR3 protein. The sample includes about 270,000 distinct CDR3 sequences, approximately 7.5% seen only once; the top ten take 1.2%. The sequencing used whole blood, collected in connection with sensitization to the hapten diphenylcyclopropenone (DPC). The receptors here all came from a man between 18 and 35 years old with alopecia areata. Some clones in this sample may be carry-over from other donors' samples.

This clonotype occurred many times. V and J are TRBV6-2 or TRBV6-3 and TRBJ1-3; D unclear. The CDR3 is made up of 12 amino acids. Trimming cost V 5 bases and J 15 bases, with 17 bases left between them. CDR1 and CDR2 (germline): MNHEY, SVGEGT. In DNA, the CDR3 is TGTGCCAGCAGTCACCGCCCGGACCCCGAATATTTT. Protein product: CASSHRPDPEYF.

This chain links TRBV28 with TRBJ1-2, with TRBD1 identical over 7 bases. V shed 8 bases, J shed 7 bases, and the junction held 10 bases outside the gene matches. This CDR3 is 13 amino acids long. Germline-derived CDR1 and CDR2 are MDHEN and SYDVKM. In nucleotides, the CDR3 is TGTGCCAGCGGTCGCAGGGGGGCGTCTGGCTACACCTTC. It encodes CASGRRGASGYTF.

This clonotype showed up many times. J is TRBJ1-1 and V is TRBV5-1, with TRBD1 matching 8 bases. V lost 5 bases, J lost 3 bases, and 6 bases stayed unmatched. This CDR3 has 14 amino acids. The germline gives CDR1 SGHRS, CDR2 YFSETQ. The CDR3 sequence is CASRSTGEDTEAFF. CDR3 sequence (DNA): TGCGCCAGCAGGTCGACAGGGGAGGACACTGAAGCTTTCTTT.

The rearrangement joins TRBV28 to TRBJ1-1; no clear D. Germline V gene lookup returns CDR1 MDHEN and CDR2 SYDVKM. Trimming took 6 bases from V and 6 from J, leaving 8 bases between them. The CDR3 contains 11 residues. The chain's CDR3 is CASRTSSEAFF. CDR3 bases: TGTGCCAGCAGAACATCGTCTGAAGCTTTCTTT.

This clonotype was seen ten or more times. The CDR3 here is CASSVEYRIETQYF. The CDR3 nucleotides are TGTGCCAGCAGTGTCGAATACAGGATCGAGACGCAGTATTTT. This chain links TRBV2 with TRBJ2-3, with a tentative D call TRBD1 (5 bases). Germline V gene sequence: CDR1 SNHLY, CDR2 FYNNEI. V gave up 4 bases and J gave up 9 bases, with 17 bases separating them. The CDR3 is made up of 14 amino acids.

This clonotype was counted only a few times. The V and J genes are TRBV20-1 and TRBJ2-7; D could derive from TRBD1 or TRBD2 (5 bases each). V lost 4 bases and J 6 bases, leaving 22 bases between the germline ends. The CDR3 is made up of 15 amino acids. In germline, CDR1 is DFQATT, CDR2 SNEGSKA (reference sequence). CDR3 in amino acids: CSAKGSQGRSGEQYF. DNA for the CDR3: TGCAGTGCTAAGGGGAGCCAGGGAAGATCTGGCGAGCAGTACTTC.

This clonotype has a handful of counts. The V gene is TRBV29-1, the J gene TRBJ1-2; D not certain. Germline V gene lookup returns CDR1 SQVTM and CDR2 ANQGSEA. With 0 bases removed from V and 0 bases from J, the gap between germline ends came to 14 bases. The CDR3 sequence is 16 residues long. The CDR3 sequence: CSVEESGPKANYGYTF. Written as DNA, the CDR3 is TGCAGCGTTGAAGAATCCGGACCGAAAGCTAACTATGGCTACACCTTC.

This clonotype was detected a few times. DNA for the CDR3: TGTGCCATCAGTGCGGGATCTTCGGGGGAGCAGTACTTC. Translation: CAISAGSSGEQYF. This chain uses TRBV10-3 with TRBJ2-7, with a tentative D call TRBD2 (5 bases). The germline V gene encodes CDR1 ENHRY and CDR2 SYGVKD. V shed 4 bases and J shed 7 bases, with 14 bases lying between them. The CDR3 length is 13 residues.

This clonotype was observed many times. This chain uses TRBV12-3 or TRBV12-4 with TRBJ1-1; D is uncertain. The V end lost 1 base, the J end lost 4 bases, and 13 bases lay between the germline ends. The length of the CDR3 is 15 residues. CDR3 nucleotide sequence: TGTGCCAGCAGTTTAGACGCGTTGAAGGGCACTGAAGCTTTCTTT. Protein product: CASSLDALKGTEAFF.

This clonotype came up a few times. The chain combines TRBV28 with TRBJ2-7, with D unresolved. The CDR3 has 12 residues. Trimming took 3 bases from V and 3 from J, leaving 6 bases between them. Germline V gene data show CDR1 as MDHEN and CDR2 as SYDVKM. The CDR3 coding sequence is TGTGCCAGCAGTTTCATTTACTACGAGCAGTACTTC. It is translated as CASSFIYYEQYF.

This rearrangement joins TRBV4-3 to TRBJ1-5; D is unclear. The germline V gene has CDR1 LGHNA and CDR2 YSLEER. Trimming stripped 2 bases from V and 5 bases from J, with 10 bases between. The CDR3 covers 14 residues. The CDR3 here is CASSQTRGYQPQHF. DNA of the CDR3: TGCGCCAGCAGCCAAACCCGAGGATATCAGCCCCAGCATTTT.

This clonotype was observed a handful of times. CDR3 in DNA: TGTGCCAGCAGCCCAGGCGAGTCAATGGGATACGACTCACCCCTCCACTTT. Protein sequence: CASSPGESMGYDSPLHF. The gene calls are TRBV7-6 and TRBJ1-6; D is unresolved. The CDR3 runs to 17 residues. The V end was cut by 5 bases, the J end by 10 bases, with 24 bases between. The germline V gene encodes CDR1 SGHVS and CDR2 FNYEAQ.

This chain joins TRBV7-9 and TRBJ2-1; 11 bases line up with TRBD2. The J segment lost 12 bases and the V segment lost 1 base, leaving 2 bases of the junction unmatched. The CDR3 is made up of 13 amino acids. Per germline, CDR1 SEHNR and CDR2 FQNEAQ (reference sequence). The CDR3 DNA reads TGTGCCAGCAGCTTAGTGGGACTAGCGGTGCAGTTCTTC. Its translation is CASSLVGLAVQFF.

The gene calls are TRBV7-8 and TRBJ2-5; 10 bases fit TRBD2. In germline, CDR1 is SGHVS, CDR2 FQNEAQ. Trimming cost V 3 bases and J 4 bases; bases outside gene matches: 8. This CDR3 contains 16 residues. The chain's CDR3 is CASSFPGASGGETQYF. CDR3 DNA: TGTGCCAGCAGCTTCCCTGGGGCTAGCGGGGGAGAGACCCAGTACTTC.

This chain uses TRBV7-2 with TRBJ2-3, with 7 bases matching TRBD2. The CDR3 is 16 amino acids. The ends lost 5 bases at V and 0 bases at J; junction bases unmatched: 8. Germline-derived CDR1 and CDR2 are SGHTA and FQGNSA. The CDR3 protein is CASSPTLRGSTDTQYF. The CDR3 region has the DNA TGTGCCAGCAGCCCAACACTGCGGGGGAGCACAGATACGCAGTATTTT.

This clonotype came up a few times. The V and J genes are TRBV6-2 or TRBV6-3 and TRBJ2-7; 14 nucleotides agree with TRBD2. The length of the CDR3 is 19 residues. Germline lookup yields CDR1 MNHEY and CDR2 SVGEGT. V lost 5 bases and J lost 2; bases outside the gene matches: 14. The CDR3, as DNA: TGTGCCAGCAGTCCTCTACCCGGGACTAGCGGGGGAAGCCCCTACGAGCAGTACTTC. Translating gives CASSPLPGTSGGSPYEQYF.

This CDR3 reads CASSYRPNSPLHF. CDR3 in DNA: TGTGCCAGCAGTTACCGACCCAATTCACCCCTCCACTTT. This chain connects TRBV2 to TRBJ1-6, with D unclear. V gave up 5 bases and J gave up 7 bases, with 9 bases separating them. The germline V gene encodes CDR1 SNHLY and CDR2 FYNNEI. The CDR3 length is 13 residues.

This clonotype has only a few counts. The CDR3 loop reads CASSYSVGGDNQPQHF. In DNA, the CDR3 is TGTGCCAGCAGTTACTCCGTAGGGGGGGACAATCAGCCCCAGCATTTT. This sequence joins TRBV6-6 and TRBJ1-5; D perhaps matches TRBD1 (6 bases). Per germline, CDR1 MNHNY and CDR2 SVGAGI (reference sequence). Trimming stripped 0 bases from V and 3 bases from J, with 12 bases between. CDR3 length: 16 amino acids.

This clonotype was observed at least ten times. The V gene is TRBV25-1, the J gene TRBJ2-5; tentatively, D is TRBD2 (5 bases). The V end lost 5 bases, the J end lost 4 bases, and 14 bases lay between the germline ends. The germline V gene encodes CDR1 MGHDK and CDR2 SYGVNS. This CDR3 comprises 14 residues. CDR3 bases: TGTGCCAGCAGTTTCCCCGGGCGGGCAGAGACCCAGTACTTC. The encoded protein is CASSFPGRAETQYF.

This clonotype has only a few counts. The gene calls are TRBV6-1 and TRBJ1-2; D ambiguous. CDR3 length: 16 amino acids. Per the germline V gene, CDR1 is MNHNS and CDR2 is SASEGT. V was shortened by 0 bases and J by 4 bases, with 15 bases between the two germline ends. CDR3 residues: CASSEAQFGVTYGYTF. The CDR3 bases are TGTGCCAGCAGTGAAGCGCAGTTCGGGGTCACCTATGGCTACACCTTC.

V usage is TRBV20-1 and J usage is TRBJ1-5; D is undetermined. Germline CDR1 DFQATT, CDR2 SNEGSKA (reference sequence). The V end was cut by 5 bases, the J end by 0 bases, with 8 bases between. The CDR3 extends over 13 amino acids. The CDR3 sequence is CSACKDSNQPQHF. CDR3 DNA sequence: TGCAGTGCTTGTAAAGATAGCAATCAGCCCCAGCATTTT.

This clonotype was detected many times. The V gene is TRBV20-1, the J gene TRBJ2-3; D assignment may be TRBD1 or TRBD2 (6 bases each). The ends were cut back, 1 base at V and 4 bases at J, with 9 bases in the middle. The germline gives CDR1 DFQATT, CDR2 SNEGSKA (reference sequence). The CDR3 is made up of 13 amino acids. The CDR3 DNA reads TGCAGTGCTAGAGGGGGGGCCTCAGATACGCAGTATTTT. Translation: CSARGGASDTQYF.

The rearrangement links TRBV18 to TRBJ1-1, with 9 bases aligning to TRBD1. V trimming: 3 bases; J trimming: 3 bases; junction bases outside the gene matches: 5. CDR1 KGHSH and CDR2 LQKENI come from the germline V gene. The CDR3 is 15 residues long. In DNA, the CDR3 is TGTGCCAGCTCACCTACCCGGGACAGGGACACTGAAGCTTTCTTT. Its protein product is CASSPTRDRDTEAFF.